Detailed here is one TCR beta chain. This record comes from a study of blood T cell repertoires in COVID-19. Looking at the study overall: The cDNA or gDNA used as material had been derived from T cells, B-cell-depleted T cells, or PBMCs.

CDR3 length: 17 residues. J was trimmed by 2 bases and V by 8 bases; bases with no gene match: 11. Germline V lookup: CDR1 LNHDA, CDR2 SQIVND (reference sequence). Produced via immunoSEQ multiplex PCR; TCRdb's table is partial and in-frame only. The table records 200,000 or so clones, roughly 80% of them present only once. The sample taken for sequencing was peripheral blood. This chain links TRBV19 with TRBJ1-5; 11 bases match TRBD1. This clonotype was sampled from a woman over 75 with COVID-19, enrolled during active disease. The CDR3 coding sequence is TGTGCCAGTCACGGGACAGGGGGTATTTATGGCAATCAGCCCCAGCATTTT. The encoded protein is CASHGTGGIYGNQPQHF.